This entry is about one T cell receptor beta chain. The target antigen is unknown. Only in-frame clones appear in the TCRdb table, and some are missing; sequencing was by immunoSEQ multiplex PCR. The sample holds around 130,000 clones, under 95% seen once. This sample was included in a study of T cell responses to AZD1222 COVID-19 vaccine. V was clipped by 4 bases and J by 4 bases, with 10 bases between them. The V gene's germline CDR1 is LNHDA and CDR2 SQIVND (reference sequence). The CDR3 spans 13 residues. Study-level points and caveats: Spike-specific TCR breadth and depth rose after two AZD1222 doses. The sample set comprised mostly white British donors with more females, and clonal diversity was possibly underestimated.

The receptor comes from an adult who received the MenACWY meningococcal vaccine as a control. The material sequenced was peripheral blood, taken 28 days after the second dose of the MenACWY control vaccine. The chain recombines TRBV19 with TRBJ1-1; D uncertain. CDR3 protein: CASSTSEATEAFF. As DNA, the CDR3 is TGTGCCAGTAGTACCTCAGAGGCCACTGAAGCTTTCTTT.